This record covers a single T cell receptor beta chain. 13 Jbeta primers and 60 Vbeta primers were used for the PCR. Here immunoSEQ multiplex PCR was the method, and the copy in TCRdb shows in-frame clones only, minus some. The sample consists of fewer than 250,000 clones, more than 70% of them appearing once. The data were taken from a study of cytomegalovirus exposure and HLA in healthy donors. This CDR3 is 14 amino acids long. With 7 bases removed from V and 8 bases from J, the gap between germline ends came to 17 bases. Germline CDR1 and CDR2: LNHDA and SQIVND (reference sequence). The clonotype was recovered from a man aged 30-40 years in good health and CMV-seropositive. The sample consisted of PBMCs. The chain recombines TRBV19 with TRBJ1-4; possible D gene TRBD1, 6 bases. The CDR3: CASTPVGAGEKLFF. CDR3 nucleotide sequence: TGTGCCAGTACCCCGGTGGGGGCCGGGGAAAAACTGTTTTTT. The full variable domain, rest sourced from reference TRBV19 and TRBJ1-4, is DGGITQSPKYLFRKEGQNVTLSCEQNLNHDAMYWYRQDPGQGLRLIYYSQIVNDFQKGDIAEGYSVSREKKESFPLTVTSAQKNPTAFYLCASTPVGAGEKLFFGSGTQLSVL.